Listed below are T cell receptor beta chains from one sample, sequenced in a study of T cells in Graves' hyperthyroidism and ophthalmopathy. MiXCR was run by TCRdb on the multiplex PCR reads, yielding one entry per CDR3 protein. The sample shows approximately 710,000 distinct CDR3 sequences, 17% of them seen only once. The sequenced sample was blood. Every receptor here comes from a man in his fifties with Graves' hyperthyroidism. CDR3s include the opening cysteine and the closing phenylalanine or tryptophan. Each record gives: CDR3 DNA, CDR3 protein, J gene, V gene, clone size, D gene. The D gene is left open where the match is weak. Clone sizes are given selectively: once, few, many, or a class where the clone is expanded.

TGTGCCAGCAGCTTCCTACAGGGGATCGGAGGCTCAGATACGCAGTATTTT CASSFLQGIGGSDTQYF TRBJ2-3 TRBV5-6 few TRBD1
TGTGCCATCAGTGAGTCGTTGCAGGGTGGCAATCAGCCCCAGCATTTT CAISESLQGGNQPQHF TRBJ1-5 TRBV10-3 NA NA
TGCAGCGTCCCCGGACTAGCGGGATCCTACGAGCAGTACTTC CSVPGLAGSYEQYF TRBJ2-7 TRBV29-1 few TRBD2
TGTGCCAGCTCACGTGGGGAAAGGGAGACCCAGTACTTC CASSRGERETQYF TRBJ2-5 TRBV18 NA NA
TGTGCCACCAGCAGAGGGGCAGACACTGAAGCTTTCTTT CATSRGADTEAFF TRBJ1-1 TRBV15 NA NA
TGCGCCAGCACTTCAGGGTTTAACGAGCAGTACTTC CASTSGFNEQYF TRBJ2-7 TRBV5-1 few NA
TGTGCCAGCAGCTTAACGAACCCAAGAGACACTGAAGCTTTCTTT CASSLTNPRDTEAFF TRBJ1-1 TRBV7-9 many NA
TGCAGTGCTAGACTAGAGAACACCGGGGAGCTGTTTTTT CSARLENTGELFF TRBJ2-2 TRBV20-1 NA NA
TGTGCCAGCAGTGAAATCGCTAGCGGGGGGATCAATGAGCAGTTCTTC CASSEIASGGINEQFF TRBJ2-1 TRBV6-1 few TRBD2
TGTGCCAGCAGCTCTACAGGGGGTCTCAAAGCTTTCTTT CASSSTGGLKAFF TRBJ1-1 TRBV7-9 few TRBD1
TGTGCCAGCAGTTCCTCCGGACTACGCACAGATACGCAGTATTTT CASSSSGLRTDTQYF TRBJ2-3 TRBV12-3/TRBV12-4 many NA
TGTGCCAGCAGTTTATCCGGGACAGGGTTTGCAACTAATGAAAAACTGTTTTTT CASSLSGTGFATNEKLFF TRBJ1-4 TRBV28 NA TRBD1
TGTGCCAGCAGCCGAGTACGGGACAGCATCTACGAGCAGTACTTC CASSRVRDSIYEQYF TRBJ2-7 TRBV28 many TRBD1
TGTGCCAGCAGCTTAGCCGGGACAGGTTTGCTACATGAGCAGTTCTTC CASSLAGTGLLHEQFF TRBJ2-1 TRBV7-6 NA TRBD1
TGTGCCTGGAGTGACCCCGGGACTAGCGGGAGAATTTACGAGCAGTACTTC CAWSDPGTSGRIYEQYF TRBJ2-7 TRBV30 NA TRBD2
TGTGCCAGCAGCTTGGCTATGGCAACCTACAATGAGCAGTTCTTC CASSLAMATYNEQFF TRBJ2-1 TRBV5-5 many NA
TGTGCCAGCAGGGATACAGGGGGTGCTAATGAAAAACTGTTTTTT CASRDTGGANEKLFF TRBJ1-4 TRBV2 many TRBD1
TGTGCCAGCAGCTTGGAACTCGAACTTAGCTCCTACAATGAGCAGTTCTTC CASSLELELSSYNEQFF TRBJ2-1 TRBV5-5 NA NA
TGTGCCAGCAGTTACTCGACTCATTGGAACTCCTACGAGCAGTACTTC CASSYSTHWNSYEQYF TRBJ2-7 TRBV6-5 few NA
TGTGTCAGCACCTTATCGACCGGGACTCCTCACAACAATGAGCGGTTCTTC CVSTLSTGTPHNNERFF TRBJ2-1 TRBV27 few NA
TGTGCCAGTGTGGCAACAGGGAACACTGAAGCTTTCTTT CASVATGNTEAFF TRBJ1-1 TRBV6-1 many NA
TGCGCCAGCAGCCCAGGACAGTACTATGACTACGAGCAGTACTTC CASSPGQYYDYEQYF TRBJ2-7 TRBV5-1 few NA